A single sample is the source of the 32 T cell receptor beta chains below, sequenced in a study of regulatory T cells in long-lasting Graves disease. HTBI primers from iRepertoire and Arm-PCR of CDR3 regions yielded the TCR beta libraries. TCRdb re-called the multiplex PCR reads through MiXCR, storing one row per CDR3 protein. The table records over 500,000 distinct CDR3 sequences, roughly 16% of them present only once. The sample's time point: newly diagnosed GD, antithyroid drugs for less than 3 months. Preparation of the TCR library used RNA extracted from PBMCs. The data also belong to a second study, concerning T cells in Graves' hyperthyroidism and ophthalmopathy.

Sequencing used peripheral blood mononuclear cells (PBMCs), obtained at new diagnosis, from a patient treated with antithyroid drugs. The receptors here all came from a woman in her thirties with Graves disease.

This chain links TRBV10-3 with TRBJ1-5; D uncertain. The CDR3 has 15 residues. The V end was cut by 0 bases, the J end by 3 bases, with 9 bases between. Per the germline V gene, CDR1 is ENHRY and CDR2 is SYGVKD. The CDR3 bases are TGTGCCATCAGTGAGTCGAGTAGTTACAATCAGCCCCAGCATTTT. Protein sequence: CAISESSSYNQPQHF.

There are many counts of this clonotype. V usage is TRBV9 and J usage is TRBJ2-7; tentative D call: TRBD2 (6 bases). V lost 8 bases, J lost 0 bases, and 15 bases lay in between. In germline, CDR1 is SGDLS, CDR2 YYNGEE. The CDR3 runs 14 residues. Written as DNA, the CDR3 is TGTGCCAGTAGCCGCCTCGGGAGCTCCTACGAGCAGTACTTC. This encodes CASSRLGSSYEQYF.

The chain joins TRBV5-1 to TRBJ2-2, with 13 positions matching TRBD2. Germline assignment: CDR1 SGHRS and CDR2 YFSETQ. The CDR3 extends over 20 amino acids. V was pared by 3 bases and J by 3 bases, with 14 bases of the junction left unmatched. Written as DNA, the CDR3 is TGCGCCAGCAGCTCCGGGACTAGCGGGGCCCTTCTTAAGGACACCGGGGAGCTGTTTTTT. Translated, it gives CASSSGTSGALLKDTGELFF. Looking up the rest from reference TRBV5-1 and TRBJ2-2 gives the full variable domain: KAGVTQTPRYLIKTRGQQVTLSCSPISGHRSVSWYQQTPGQGLQFLFEYFSETQRNKGNFPGRFSGRQFSNSRSEMNVSTLELGDSALYLCASSSGTSGALLKDTGELFFGEGSRLTVL.

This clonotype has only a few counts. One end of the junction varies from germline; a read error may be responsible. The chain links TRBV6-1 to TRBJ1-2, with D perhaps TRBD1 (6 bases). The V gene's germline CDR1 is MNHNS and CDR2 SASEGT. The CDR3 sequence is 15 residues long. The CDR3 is CTSTGSGGVAYGYTF. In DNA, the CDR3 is TGTACCAGCACCGGGTCCGGGGGCGTCGCCTATGGCTACACCTTC.

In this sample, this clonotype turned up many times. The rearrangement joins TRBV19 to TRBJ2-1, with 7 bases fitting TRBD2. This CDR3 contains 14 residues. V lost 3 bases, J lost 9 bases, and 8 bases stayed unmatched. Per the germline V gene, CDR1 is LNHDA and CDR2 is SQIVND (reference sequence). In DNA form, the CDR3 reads TGTGCCAGTAGTATGGTCGGCCAGCGGGGTGAGCAGTTCTTC. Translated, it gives CASSMVGQRGEQFF.

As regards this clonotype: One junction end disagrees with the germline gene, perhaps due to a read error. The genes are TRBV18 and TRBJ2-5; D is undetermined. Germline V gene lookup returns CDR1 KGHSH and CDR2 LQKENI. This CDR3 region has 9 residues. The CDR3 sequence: CVGQETQYF. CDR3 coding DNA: TGCGTGGGGCAAGAGACCCAGTACTTC.

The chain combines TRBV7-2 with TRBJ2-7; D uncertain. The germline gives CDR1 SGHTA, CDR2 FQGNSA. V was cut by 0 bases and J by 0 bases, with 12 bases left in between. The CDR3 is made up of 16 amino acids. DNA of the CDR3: TGTGCCAGCAGCTTAGCTTACCCGGCAAGCTCCTACGAGCAGTACTTC. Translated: CASSLAYPASSYEQYF.

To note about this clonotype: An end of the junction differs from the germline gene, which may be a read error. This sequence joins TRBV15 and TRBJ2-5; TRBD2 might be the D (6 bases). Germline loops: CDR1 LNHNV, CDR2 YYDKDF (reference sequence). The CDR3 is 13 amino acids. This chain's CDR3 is CATSLGGEEAQYF. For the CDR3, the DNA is TGTGCCACATCCCTAGGAGGGGAAGAGGCCCAGTACTTC.

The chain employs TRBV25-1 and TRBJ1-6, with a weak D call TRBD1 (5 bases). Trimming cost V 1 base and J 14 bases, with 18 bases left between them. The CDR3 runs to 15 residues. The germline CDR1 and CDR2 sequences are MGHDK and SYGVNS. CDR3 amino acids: CASSEFPGREVTLHF. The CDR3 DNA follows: TGTGCCAGCAGTGAATTCCCAGGGAGGGAGGTCACCCTCCACTTT.

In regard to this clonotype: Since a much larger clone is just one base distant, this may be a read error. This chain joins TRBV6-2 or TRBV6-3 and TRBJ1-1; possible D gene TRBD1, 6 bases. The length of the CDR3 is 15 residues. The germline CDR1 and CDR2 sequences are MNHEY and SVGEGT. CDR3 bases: TGTGTCAGCAGTATTGGTGGGAGACAGGCGATCGCGGCTTTCTTT. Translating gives CVSSIGGRQAIAAFF.

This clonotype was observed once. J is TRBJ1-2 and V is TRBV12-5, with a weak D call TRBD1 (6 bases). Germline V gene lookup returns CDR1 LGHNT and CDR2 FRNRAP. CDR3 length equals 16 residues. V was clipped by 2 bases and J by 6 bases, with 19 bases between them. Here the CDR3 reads CASGLPTRGSGDGYTF. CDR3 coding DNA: TGTGCTAGTGGTTTGCCAACGAGGGGGAGCGGAGATGGCTACACCTTC.

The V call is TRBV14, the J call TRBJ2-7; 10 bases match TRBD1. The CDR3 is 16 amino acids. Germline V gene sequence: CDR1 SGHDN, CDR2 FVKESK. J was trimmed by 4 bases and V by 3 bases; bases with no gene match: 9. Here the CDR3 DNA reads TGTGCCAGCAGCCACCACCCTCGACAGGGGGCGTACGAGCAGTACTTC. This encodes CASSHHPRQGAYEQYF.

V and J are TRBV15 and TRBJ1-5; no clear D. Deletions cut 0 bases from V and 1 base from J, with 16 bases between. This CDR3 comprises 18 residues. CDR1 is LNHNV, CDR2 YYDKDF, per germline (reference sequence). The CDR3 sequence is CATSRDPRALMSNQPQHF. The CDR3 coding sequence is TGTGCCACCAGCAGAGATCCCCGGGCGCTTATGAGCAATCAGCCCCAGCATTTT.

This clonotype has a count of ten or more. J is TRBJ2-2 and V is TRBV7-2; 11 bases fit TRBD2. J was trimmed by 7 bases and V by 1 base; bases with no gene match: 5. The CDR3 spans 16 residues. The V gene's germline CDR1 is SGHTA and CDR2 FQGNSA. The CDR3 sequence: CASSLGLAGPLGELFF. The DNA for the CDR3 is TGTGCCAGCAGCTTAGGACTAGCGGGGCCTCTCGGGGAGCTGTTTTTT.

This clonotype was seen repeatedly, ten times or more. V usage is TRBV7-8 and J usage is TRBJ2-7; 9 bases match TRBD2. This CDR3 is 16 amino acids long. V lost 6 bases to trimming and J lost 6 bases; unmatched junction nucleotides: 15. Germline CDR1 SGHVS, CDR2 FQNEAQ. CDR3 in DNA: TGTGCCAGCAGGGCGGGTAGCGGGAGACTGGTTTTCGAGCAGTACTTC. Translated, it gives CASRAGSGRLVFEQYF.

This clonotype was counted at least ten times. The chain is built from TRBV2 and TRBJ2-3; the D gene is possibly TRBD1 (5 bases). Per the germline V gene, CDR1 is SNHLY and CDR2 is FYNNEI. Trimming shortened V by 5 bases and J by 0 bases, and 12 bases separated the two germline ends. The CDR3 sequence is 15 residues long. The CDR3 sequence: CASSQNRLSTDTQYF. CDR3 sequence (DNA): TGTGCCAGCAGTCAGAACAGGCTTAGCACAGATACGCAGTATTTT. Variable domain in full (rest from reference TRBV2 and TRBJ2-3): EPEVTQTPSHQVTQMGQEVILRCVPISNHLYFYWYRQILGQKVEFLVSFYNNEISEKSEIFDDQFSVERPDGSNFTLKIRSTKLEDSAMYFCASSQNRLSTDTQYFGPGTRLTVL.

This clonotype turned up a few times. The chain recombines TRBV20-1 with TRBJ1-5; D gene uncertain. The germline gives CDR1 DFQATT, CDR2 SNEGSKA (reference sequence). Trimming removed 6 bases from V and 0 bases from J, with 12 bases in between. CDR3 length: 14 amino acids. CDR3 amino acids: CSALDVNSNQPQHF. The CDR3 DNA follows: TGCAGTGCCCTGGACGTAAATAGCAATCAGCCCCAGCATTTT.

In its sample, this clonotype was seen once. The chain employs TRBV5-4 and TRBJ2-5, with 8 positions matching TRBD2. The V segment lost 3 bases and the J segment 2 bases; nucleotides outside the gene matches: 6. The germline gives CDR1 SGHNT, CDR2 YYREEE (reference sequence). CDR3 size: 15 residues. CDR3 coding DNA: TGTGCCAGCAGCTCCGGACTAGCTCTACAAGAGACCCAGTACTTC. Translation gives CASSSGLALQETQYF.

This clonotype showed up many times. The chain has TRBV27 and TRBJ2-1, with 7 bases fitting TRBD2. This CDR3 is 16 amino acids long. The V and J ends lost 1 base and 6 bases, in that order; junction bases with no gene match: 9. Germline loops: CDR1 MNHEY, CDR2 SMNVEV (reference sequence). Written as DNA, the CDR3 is TGTGCCAGCAGTTTATTTGGACTAGAGTCAGGCAATGAGCAGTTCTTC. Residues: CASSLFGLESGNEQFF.

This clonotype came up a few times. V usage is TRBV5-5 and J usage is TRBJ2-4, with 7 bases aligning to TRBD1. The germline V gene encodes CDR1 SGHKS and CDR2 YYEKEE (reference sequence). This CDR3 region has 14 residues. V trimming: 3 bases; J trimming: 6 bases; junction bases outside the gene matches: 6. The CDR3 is CASSWDRDRNIQYF. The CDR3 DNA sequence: TGTGCCAGCAGCTGGGACCGGGACAGAAACATTCAGTACTTC.

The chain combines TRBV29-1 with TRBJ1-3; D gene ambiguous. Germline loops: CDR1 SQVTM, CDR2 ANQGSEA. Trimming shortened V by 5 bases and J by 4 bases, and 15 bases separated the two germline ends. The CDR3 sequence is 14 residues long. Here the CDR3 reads CSVWPEGGGNTIYF. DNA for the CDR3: TGCAGCGTTTGGCCGGAGGGCGGCGGAAACACCATATATTTT.

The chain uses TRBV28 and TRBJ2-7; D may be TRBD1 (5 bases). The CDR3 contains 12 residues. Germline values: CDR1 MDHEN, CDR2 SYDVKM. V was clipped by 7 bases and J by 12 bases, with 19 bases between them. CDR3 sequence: CASKSIKGKLYF. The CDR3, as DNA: TGTGCCAGCAAATCCATTAAGGGGAAACTGTACTTC.

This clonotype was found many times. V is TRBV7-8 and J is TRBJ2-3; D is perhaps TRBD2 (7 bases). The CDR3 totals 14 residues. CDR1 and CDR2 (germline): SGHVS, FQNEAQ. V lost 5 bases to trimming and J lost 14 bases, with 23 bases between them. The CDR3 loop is CASSHAGGGAVLYF. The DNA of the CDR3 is TGTGCCAGCAGCCACGCTGGAGGGGGGGCGGTTTTGTATTTT. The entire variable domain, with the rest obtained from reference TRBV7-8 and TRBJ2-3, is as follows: GAGVSQSPRYKVAKRGQDVALRCDPISGHVSLFWYQQALGQGPEFLTYFQNEAQLDKSGLPSDRFFAERPEGSVSTLKIQRTQQEDSAVYLCASSHAGGGAVLYFGPGTRLTVL.

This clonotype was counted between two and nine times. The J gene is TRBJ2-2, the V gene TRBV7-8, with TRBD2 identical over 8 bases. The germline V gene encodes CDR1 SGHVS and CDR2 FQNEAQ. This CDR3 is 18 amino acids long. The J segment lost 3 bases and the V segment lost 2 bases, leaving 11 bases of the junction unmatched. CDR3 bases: TGTGCCAGCAGCTTATTCCAGCGGGAGAGGGAGGACACCGGGGAGCTGTTTTTT. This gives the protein CASSLFQREREDTGELFF.

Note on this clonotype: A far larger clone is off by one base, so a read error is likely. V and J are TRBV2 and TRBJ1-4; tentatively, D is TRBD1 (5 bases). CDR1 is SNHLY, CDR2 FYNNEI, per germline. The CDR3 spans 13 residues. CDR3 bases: TGTGCCAACAGTTTCGCGGGGGGTGAAAAACTGTTTTTT. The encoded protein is CANSFAGGEKLFF.

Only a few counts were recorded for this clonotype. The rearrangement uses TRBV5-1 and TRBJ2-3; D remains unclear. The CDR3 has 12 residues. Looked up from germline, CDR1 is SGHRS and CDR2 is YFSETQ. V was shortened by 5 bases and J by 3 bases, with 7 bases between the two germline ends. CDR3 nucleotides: TGCGCCAGCAGGGCGGAAACAGATACGCAGTATTTT. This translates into CASRAETDTQYF.

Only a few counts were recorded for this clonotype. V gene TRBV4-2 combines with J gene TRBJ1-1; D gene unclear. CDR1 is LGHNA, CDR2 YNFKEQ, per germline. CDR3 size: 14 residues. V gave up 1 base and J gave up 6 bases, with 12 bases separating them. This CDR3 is CASSQGRATAEAFF. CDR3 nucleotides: TGTGCCAGCAGCCAAGGCCGGGCCACTGCTGAAGCTTTCTTT.

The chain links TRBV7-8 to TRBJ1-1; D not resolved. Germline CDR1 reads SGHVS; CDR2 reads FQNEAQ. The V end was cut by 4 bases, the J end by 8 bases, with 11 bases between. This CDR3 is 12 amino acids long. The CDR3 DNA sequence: TGTGCCAGCAGCTCCCCCGGTCGGGAAGCTTTCTTT. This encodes CASSSPGREAFF. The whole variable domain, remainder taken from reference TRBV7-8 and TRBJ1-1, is GAGVSQSPRYKVAKRGQDVALRCDPISGHVSLFWYQQALGQGPEFLTYFQNEAQLDKSGLPSDRFFAERPEGSVSTLKIQRTQQEDSAVYLCASSSPGREAFFGQGTRLTVV.

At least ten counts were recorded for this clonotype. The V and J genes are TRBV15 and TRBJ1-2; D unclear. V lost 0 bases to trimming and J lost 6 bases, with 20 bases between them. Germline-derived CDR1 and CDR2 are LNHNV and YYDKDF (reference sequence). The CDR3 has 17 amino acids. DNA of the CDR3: TGTGCCACCAGCAGAGATCAATGGGCACGGCAAGGTCATGGCTACACCTTC. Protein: CATSRDQWARQGHGYTF.

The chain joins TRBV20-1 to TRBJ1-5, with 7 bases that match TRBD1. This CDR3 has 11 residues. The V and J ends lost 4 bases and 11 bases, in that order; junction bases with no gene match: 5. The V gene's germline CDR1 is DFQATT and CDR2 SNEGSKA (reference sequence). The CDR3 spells CSATGGQSQHF. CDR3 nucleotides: TGCAGTGCTACTGGGGGACAGTCCCAGCATTTT.

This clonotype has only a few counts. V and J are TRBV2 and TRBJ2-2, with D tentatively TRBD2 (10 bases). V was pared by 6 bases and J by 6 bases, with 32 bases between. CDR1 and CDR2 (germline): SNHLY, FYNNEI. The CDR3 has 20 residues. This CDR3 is CASRAGTGSSSGRDAGELFF. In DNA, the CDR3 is TGTGCCAGCAGGGCCGGGACAGGGAGTTCTAGCGGGAGAGACGCCGGGGAGCTGTTTTTT.

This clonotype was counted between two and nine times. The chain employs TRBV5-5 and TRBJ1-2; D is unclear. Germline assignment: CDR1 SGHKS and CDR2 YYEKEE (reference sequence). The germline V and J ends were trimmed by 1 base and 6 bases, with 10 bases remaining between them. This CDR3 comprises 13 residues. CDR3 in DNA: TGTGCCAGCAGCTTGTACCTTTCGGATGGCTACACCTTC. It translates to CASSLYLSDGYTF. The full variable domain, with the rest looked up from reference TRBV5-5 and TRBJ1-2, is DAGVTQSPTHLIKTRGQQVTLRCSPISGHKSVSWYQQVLGQGPQFIFQYYEKEERGRGNFPDRFSARQFPNYSSELNVNALLLGDSALYLCASSLYLSDGYTFGSGTRLTVV.